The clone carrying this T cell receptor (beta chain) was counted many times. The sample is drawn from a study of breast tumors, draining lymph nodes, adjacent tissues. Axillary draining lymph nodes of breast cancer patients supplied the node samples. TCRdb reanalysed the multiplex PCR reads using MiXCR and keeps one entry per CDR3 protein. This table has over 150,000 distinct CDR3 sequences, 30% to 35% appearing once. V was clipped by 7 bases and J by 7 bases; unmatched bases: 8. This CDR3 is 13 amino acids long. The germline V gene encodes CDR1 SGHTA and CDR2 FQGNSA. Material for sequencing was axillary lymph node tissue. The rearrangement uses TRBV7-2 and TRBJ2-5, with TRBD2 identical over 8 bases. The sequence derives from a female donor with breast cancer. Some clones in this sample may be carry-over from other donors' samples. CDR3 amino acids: CASIAGGTGTQYF. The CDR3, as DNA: TGTGCCAGCATCGCGGGGGGTACCGGGACCCAGTACTTC. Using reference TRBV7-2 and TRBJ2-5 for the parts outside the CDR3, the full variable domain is GAGVSQSPSNKVTEKGKDVELRCDPISGHTALYWYRQSLGQGLEFLIYFQGNSAPDKSGLPSDRFSAERTGGSVSTLTIQRTQQEDSAVYLCASIAGGTGTQYFGPGTRLLVL.